The 22 T cell receptor beta chains given below trace back to one sample, sequenced in a study of CD4 T cells in relation to SARS-CoV-2 and coronaviruses. Antigen specificity for these receptors is unknown. Clones were sequenced by immunoSEQ multiplex PCR, and TCRdb holds only the in-frame ones, with some missing. Of some 38,000 clones detected, roughly 80% appear once; the ten largest clones hold roughly 22%. The sequenced material came from memory CD4+ T cells from PBMCs, cultured in vitro. The receptors originated from an adult with COVID-19.

The V call is TRBV10-2, the J call TRBJ2-7; 11 nucleotides match TRBD2. With V trimmed by 5 bases and J by 1 base, 1 base remained unmatched. CDR3 length: 14 amino acids. Germline V lookup: CDR1 WSHSY, CDR2 SAAADI. CDR3 nucleotide sequence: TGCGCCAGCAGTACTAGCGGGAGATCCTACGAGCAGTACTTC. The encoded protein is CASSTSGRSYEQYF.

This clone was detected once. V gene TRBV4-1 combines with J gene TRBJ2-3, with 10 bases fitting TRBD2. V was pared by 6 bases and J by 1 base, with 7 bases of the junction left unmatched. The CDR3 contains 16 residues. CDR1 and CDR2 from the germline V gene are MGHRA and YSYEKL. CDR3 nucleotides: TGCGCCAGCAGTCAAACTACTAGCGGGGGCACAGATACGCAGTATTTT. Its translation is CASSQTTSGGTDTQYF.

This chain uses TRBV18 with TRBJ2-1, with TRBD2 matching 9 bases. Germline CDR1 is KGHSH and CDR2 is LQKENI. The CDR3 sequence is 15 residues long. V was clipped by 3 bases and J by 10 bases; unmatched bases: 10. The CDR3 reads CASSPGTSWSGEQFF. CDR3 DNA: TGTGCCAGCTCACCCGGGACTAGCTGGTCCGGGGAGCAGTTCTTC. The complete variable domain, with remaining parts taken from reference TRBV18 and TRBJ2-1, reads NAGVMQNPRHLVRRRGQEARLRCSPMKGHSHVYWYRQLPEEGLKFMVYLQKENIIDESGMPKERFSAEFPKEGPSILRIQQVVRGDSAAYFCASSPGTSWSGEQFFGPGTRLTVL.

Only a few counts were recorded for this clone. The chain uses TRBV5-4 and TRBJ2-2; TRBD2 is a possible D gene (6 bases). Germline CDR1 and CDR2: SGHNT and YYREEE (reference sequence). The CDR3 is made up of 17 amino acids. V lost 7 bases, J lost 1 base, and 20 bases lay in between. The chain's CDR3 is CASSQTRTTWNTGELFF. The CDR3 region has the DNA TGTGCCAGCTCCCAAACTCGGACTACCTGGAACACCGGGGAGCTGTTTTTT.

The J gene is TRBJ2-3, the V gene TRBV29-1; tentatively, D is TRBD1 (5 bases). V lost 4 bases and J 2 bases, leaving 13 bases between the germline ends. The CDR3 loop spans 14 amino acids. Per germline, CDR1 SQVTM and CDR2 ANQGSEA. DNA for the CDR3: TGCAGCGTTGCCAGGGTACTAAACACAGATACGCAGTATTTT. Translating gives CSVARVLNTDTQYF.

This sequence joins TRBV11-2 and TRBJ2-7; TRBD2 aligns across 12 bases. Germline V CDR1 and CDR2: SGHAT, FQNNGV. Trimming took 5 bases from V and 2 from J; bases not matched to a gene: 10. There are 17 residues in the CDR3. The CDR3 loop reads CASSVQTSGRIPYEQYF. For the CDR3, the DNA is TGTGCCAGCAGCGTACAAACTAGCGGGAGGATCCCCTACGAGCAGTACTTC.

The rearrangement links TRBV19 to TRBJ2-3; 8 bases are shared with TRBD2. The CDR3 extends over 13 amino acids. The J segment lost 6 bases and the V segment lost 4 bases, leaving 3 bases of the junction unmatched. CDR1 is LNHDA, CDR2 SQIVND, per germline (reference sequence). This CDR3 reads CASSTRGGDTQYF. The CDR3 DNA sequence: TGTGCCAGTAGTACCCGCGGGGGGGATACGCAGTATTTT.

The CDR3 DNA sequence: TGCGCCAGCAGCTTGGATCCGGGACTAGCGGGAGGTACCGAGCAGTACTTC. Translated: CASSLDPGLAGGTEQYF. This chain links TRBV5-1 with TRBJ2-7; TRBD2 aligns across 15 bases. V shed 0 bases and J 6 bases; nucleotides not matched to a gene: 7. This CDR3 region has 17 residues. Germline V gives CDR1 SGHRS, CDR2 YFSETQ.

V usage is TRBV7-3 and J usage is TRBJ1-1; D unresolved. Per germline, CDR1 SGHTA and CDR2 FQGTGA. CDR3 length: 13 residues. Trimming left V 3 bases short and J 0 bases short, with 5 bases between. This CDR3 is CASSLQMNTEAFF. The CDR3 region has the DNA TGTGCCAGCAGCTTGCAGATGAACACTGAAGCTTTCTTT.

The rearrangement joins TRBV7-9 to TRBJ2-1, with TRBD2 matching over 7 bases. Germline lookup yields CDR1 SEHNR and CDR2 FQNEAQ (reference sequence). V shed 5 bases, J shed 5 bases, and the junction held 12 bases outside the gene matches. The CDR3 contains 16 residues. CDR3 sequence reads: CASSLFRGSTNNEQFF. In DNA form, the CDR3 reads TGTGCCAGCAGCCTATTTCGCGGGAGTACCAACAATGAGCAGTTCTTC.

This clone was counted a single time. The chain employs TRBV29-1 and TRBJ1-2; 9 nucleotides line up with TRBD1. Germline values: CDR1 SQVTM, CDR2 ANQGSEA. There are 12 residues in the CDR3. CDR3 protein: CIATGGNYGYTF. CDR3 DNA: TGCATTGCGACAGGGGGAAACTATGGCTACACCTTC.

The CDR3 DNA follows: TGCGCCAGCAGTGAACTGCAGGGGAGGCGCACTGAAGCTTTCTTT. Amino acid sequence: CASSELQGRRTEAFF. This chain uses TRBV10-2 with TRBJ1-1; weak D call: TRBD1 (6 bases). The CDR3 loop spans 15 amino acids. Germline values: CDR1 WSHSY, CDR2 SAAADI. V lost 3 bases to trimming and J lost 4 bases, with 15 bases between them.

This clone was recorded only once. V gene TRBV5-1 combines with J gene TRBJ2-7; D gene ambiguous. CDR1 is SGHRS, CDR2 YFSETQ, per germline. Deletions cut 4 bases from V and 5 bases from J, with 16 bases between. The CDR3 sequence is 14 residues long. The CDR3 spells CASSPGRFVHEQYF. The CDR3 DNA is TGCGCCAGCAGCCCGGGTCGGTTCGTACACGAGCAGTACTTC.

This chain joins TRBV11-2 and TRBJ2-1; D unclear. CDR1 and CDR2 (germline): SGHAT, FQNNGV. The CDR3 spans 11 residues. The ends were cut back, 7 bases at V and 7 bases at J, with 8 bases in the middle. The CDR3 sequence is CASNRGNEQFF. The CDR3 bases are TGTGCCAGCAACCGCGGAAATGAGCAGTTCTTC. The variable domain in full, completed from reference TRBV11-2 and TRBJ2-1, reads EAGVAQSPRYKIIEKRQSVAFWCNPISGHATLYWYQQILGQGPKLLIQFQNNGVVDDSQLPKDRFSAERLKGVDSTLKIQPAKLEDSAVYLCASNRGNEQFFGPGTRLTVL.

V gene TRBV15 combines with J gene TRBJ2-1; D might be TRBD1 or TRBD2, each matching 6 bases. Trimming removed 5 bases from V and 6 bases from J, with 14 bases in between. Germline V gene lookup returns CDR1 LNHNV and CDR2 YYDKDF (reference sequence). The length of the CDR3 is 14 residues. DNA for the CDR3: TGTGCCACCAGCCCAGGGGAGGAACGCAATGAGCAGTTCTTC. The encoded protein is CATSPGEERNEQFF. Supplemented by reference TRBV15 and TRBJ2-1, the full variable domain reads DAMVIQNPRYQVTQFGKPVTLSCSQTLNHNVMYWYQQKSSQAPKLLFHYYDKDFNNEADTPDNFQSRRPNTSFCFLDIRSPGLGDTAMYLCATSPGEERNEQFFGPGTRLTVL.

The V call is TRBV6-5, the J call TRBJ2-5; the D gene is possibly TRBD1 (6 bases). Trimming shortened V by 2 bases and J by 2 bases, and 12 bases separated the two germline ends. Looked up from germline, CDR1 is MNHEY and CDR2 is SVGAGI. The CDR3 consists of 15 residues. The CDR3 region has the DNA TGTGCCAGCAGTTACGGGCGCAGGGGTCAAGAGACCCAGTACTTC. Amino acids: CASSYGRRGQETQYF.

This rearrangement joins TRBV6-5 to TRBJ2-2; D remains ambiguous. Per the germline V gene, CDR1 is MNHEY and CDR2 is SVGAGI. This CDR3 comprises 14 residues. Trimming cost V 8 bases and J 1 base, with 11 bases left between them. For the CDR3, the DNA is TGTGCCAGCGCCAGATCCGGGAACACCGGGGAGCTGTTTTTT. Translation: CASARSGNTGELFF.

The chain carries TRBV18 and TRBJ1-4; perhaps TRBD1 as D (5 bases). Germline V lookup: CDR1 KGHSH, CDR2 LQKENI. The length of the CDR3 is 13 residues. V shed 3 bases and J shed 7 bases, with 9 bases lying between them. CDR3 in DNA: TGTGCCAGCTCACCTCAGGGTGGTGAAAAACTGTTTTTT. Amino acids: CASSPQGGEKLFF.

The chain couples TRBV6-2 or TRBV6-3 to TRBJ2-3; D perhaps matches TRBD1 (6 bases). This CDR3 has 15 amino acids. V was clipped by 0 bases and J by 2 bases, with 9 bases between them. Germline V gives CDR1 MNHEY, CDR2 SVGEGT. The CDR3 region is CASSYSPGDTDTQYF. DNA of the CDR3: TGTGCCAGCAGTTACTCCCCAGGGGACACAGATACGCAGTATTTT.

The gene calls are TRBV6-1 and TRBJ2-3; tentatively, D is TRBD1 (6 bases). The CDR3 runs to 15 residues. V lost 2 bases, J lost 2 bases, and 11 bases lay in between. Germline values: CDR1 MNHNS, CDR2 SASEGT. CDR3 DNA sequence: TGTGCCAGCAGTGAAACAGGGTACCTCACAGATACGCAGTATTTT. It is translated as CASSETGYLTDTQYF.

The chain couples TRBV15 to TRBJ2-3; D unresolved. Trimming pared 0 bases from V and 0 bases from J, leaving 7 bases between. The CDR3 contains 15 residues. Germline values: CDR1 LNHNV, CDR2 YYDKDF (reference sequence). The CDR3 sequence: CATSRDRTSTDTQYF. In DNA form, the CDR3 reads TGTGCCACCAGCAGAGATCGAACTAGCACAGATACGCAGTATTTT.

The chain combines TRBV9 with TRBJ2-3; the D gene is possibly TRBD2 (5 bases). This CDR3 is built from 17 residues. The V gene's germline CDR1 is SGDLS and CDR2 YYNGEE. V was shortened by 0 bases and J by 1 base, with 15 bases between the two germline ends. This chain's CDR3 is CASSVDETRARTDTQYF. CDR3 sequence (DNA): TGTGCCAGCAGCGTAGACGAAACTAGGGCCCGCACAGATACGCAGTATTTT. The full variable domain, in which reference TRBV9 and TRBJ2-3 provide the parts outside the CDR3, is DSGVTQTPKHLITATGQRVTLRCSPRSGDLSVYWYQQSLDQGLQFLIQYYNGEERAKGNILERFSAQQFPDLHSELNLSSLELGDSALYFCASSVDETRARTDTQYFGPGTRLTVL.